The present entry profiles one TCR beta chain with its context. Its target is unknown. These data come from a study of cytomegalovirus exposure and HLA in healthy donors. Study conclusions and caveats: Donor immune exposure was known only as CMV serostatus. Generally TCR sequences proved uncommon, though certain public TCRs appeared in numerous donors.

Primers for the PCR totalled 60 Vbeta and 13 Jbeta. Measured with immunoSEQ multiplex PCR; TCRdb has only the in-frame clones, and not every one. The sample is made up of over 200,000 clones, and the top ten hold less than 1% of it. This CDR3 spans 15 amino acids. The V gene lost 5 bases and the J gene lost 5 bases, with 15 bases spanning the gap. The germline gives CDR1 PRHDT, CDR2 FYEKMQ (reference sequence). V gene TRBV13 combines with J gene TRBJ1-4; perhaps TRBD1 as D (5 bases). The sample was PBMCs. This clonotype was sampled from a woman aged 25 to 39 in good health and CMV-seropositive. The CDR3 region has the DNA TGTGCCAGCAGCCCCTCGTCAGGGAAGAATGAAAAACTGTTTTTT. It yields the protein CASSPSSGKNEKLFF.